These 30 T cell receptor beta chains were sequenced from one sample in a study of shared clonotypes between healthy human individuals. Libraries were prepared by immunoSEQ multiplex PCR; TCRdb keeps only in-frame clonotypes and omits some of them. The sample includes some 680,000 clones, around 73% seen only once; the top ten take around 1.8%. Input material: memory CD4+ T cells sorted from blood. The subset: CD45RA-negative fraction. These receptor sequences come from a woman aged 25 to 45 in good health.

The V and J genes are TRBV10-1 and TRBJ1-5; TRBD1 is a possible D gene (5 bases). CDR1 and CDR2 (germline): WNHNN, SYGVQD (reference sequence). Trimming took 6 bases from V and 3 from J, leaving 18 bases between them. This CDR3 has 16 amino acids. The CDR3 sequence: CASRKCRVGPNQPQHF. The CDR3, as DNA: TGCGCCAGCAGGAAGTGCCGAGTGGGGCCCAATCAGCCCCAGCATTTT.

V gene TRBV28 combines with J gene TRBJ2-4, with a weak D call TRBD1 (6 bases). Germline V gene data show CDR1 as MDHEN and CDR2 as SYDVKM. The V gene lost 2 bases and the J gene lost 0 bases, with 11 bases spanning the gap. The length of the CDR3 is 16 residues. The chain's CDR3 is CASSLHQGLAKNIQYF. The CDR3 DNA is TGTGCCAGCAGTTTACACCAGGGGTTAGCCAAAAACATTCAGTACTTC.

The chain carries TRBV6-1 and TRBJ1-2; D unclear. Germline-derived CDR1 and CDR2 are MNHNS and SASEGT. The CDR3 is 13 amino acids. The V end lost 2 bases, the J end lost 6 bases, and 10 bases lay between the germline ends. The CDR3 loop is CASSESVGDGYTF. In DNA, the CDR3 is TGTGCCAGCAGTGAAAGCGTCGGGGATGGCTACACCTTC.

The chain employs TRBV19 and TRBJ2-2, with a possible D match to TRBD2 (6 bases). The CDR3 loop spans 15 amino acids. Deletions cut 1 base from V and 5 bases from J, with 11 bases between. Germline CDR1 reads LNHDA; CDR2 reads SQIVND (reference sequence). CDR3 region: CASSIALASTGELFF. The CDR3 DNA reads TGTGCCAGTAGTATAGCCCTAGCGAGTACCGGGGAGCTGTTTTTT.

The chain links TRBV2 to TRBJ2-7; 9 positions agree with TRBD2. The V segment lost 7 bases and the J segment 3 bases; nucleotides outside the gene matches: 16. Germline assignment: CDR1 SNHLY and CDR2 FYNNEI. CDR3 length: 17 residues. DNA for the CDR3: TGTGCCAGCATTGAGACTAGCGGTCCGGAATCGAACTACGAGCAGTACTTC. This codes for CASIETSGPESNYEQYF.

This rearrangement joins TRBV29-1 to TRBJ2-1; D unclear. Trimming removed 3 bases from V and 6 bases from J, with 6 bases in between. In germline, CDR1 is SQVTM, CDR2 ANQGSEA. This CDR3 spans 11 amino acids. The CDR3 spells CSVDFVNEQFF. CDR3 DNA: TGCAGCGTTGATTTTGTCAATGAGCAGTTCTTC.

The V call is TRBV5-4, the J call TRBJ2-7; TRBD2 matches at 14 bases. V shed 4 bases and J 4 bases; nucleotides not matched to a gene: 7. The germline CDR1 and CDR2 sequences are SGHNT and YYREEE (reference sequence). This CDR3 is 16 amino acids long. CDR3 sequence (DNA): TGTGCCAGCAGCCGACCGGGACTAGCGGGAGAGTACGAGCAGTACTTC. This gives the protein CASSRPGLAGEYEQYF.

The rearrangement joins TRBV5-5 to TRBJ2-7; 10 bases are shared with TRBD1. CDR3 length: 14 amino acids. V dropped 6 bases and J dropped 4; count of bases not matched to a gene: 7. Germline loops: CDR1 SGHKS, CDR2 YYEKEE (reference sequence). CDR3 sequence (DNA): TGTGCCAGCATTCTGACAGGGGGCAAGTACGAGCAGTACTTC. Its protein product is CASILTGGKYEQYF.

The chain links TRBV5-1 to TRBJ2-1, with 8 bases matching TRBD2. The germline CDR1 and CDR2 sequences are SGHRS and YFSETQ. The CDR3 spans 15 residues. Unmatched junction bases numbered 7, after V lost 2 bases and J lost 6 bases. The CDR3 protein is CASSLSSLAANEQFF. CDR3 DNA sequence: TGCGCCAGCAGCTTAAGTTCACTAGCGGCCAATGAGCAGTTCTTC.

As to this clone: Other DNA sequences in the same sample also yield this CDR3. V usage is TRBV6-1 and J usage is TRBJ1-2; unclear D gene. Trimming shortened V by 0 bases and J by 6 bases, and 5 bases separated the two germline ends. CDR3 size: 12 residues. Per the germline V gene, CDR1 is MNHNS and CDR2 is SASEGT. Written as DNA, the CDR3 is TGTGCCAGCAGTGAAGCCTTCCATGGCTACACCTTC. It codes for CASSEAFHGYTF.

This chain connects TRBV5-4 to TRBJ1-1; perhaps TRBD1 as D (5 bases). This CDR3 spans 14 amino acids. Per germline, CDR1 SGHNT and CDR2 YYREEE (reference sequence). V was shortened by 1 base and J by 3 bases, with 10 bases between the two germline ends. The CDR3 loop is CASSLIGVDTEAFF. Written as DNA, the CDR3 is TGTGCCAGCAGCTTGATAGGGGTAGACACTGAAGCTTTCTTT.

The chain employs TRBV10-1 and TRBJ2-1; 13 bases map to TRBD2. The CDR3 has 14 residues. Germline V CDR1 and CDR2: WNHNN, SYGVQD (reference sequence). Trimming at V came to 9 bases and at J to 4 bases, leaving 3 bases not matched to a gene. The CDR3 DNA follows: TGCGCCAGTGGACTAGCGGGGGAGTACAATGAGCAGTTCTTC. Translated, it gives CASGLAGEYNEQFF.

This chain links TRBV18 with TRBJ2-3; a possible D gene is TRBD1 (5 bases). The CDR3 consists of 15 residues. Germline-derived CDR1 and CDR2 are KGHSH and LQKENI. V was pared by 1 base and J by 4 bases, with 12 bases between. The CDR3 DNA is TGTGCCAGCTCACCACTGACGCCAGGGTCAGATACGCAGTATTTT. As protein: CASSPLTPGSDTQYF. The full variable domain, completed using reference TRBV18 and TRBJ2-3, is NAGVMQNPRHLVRRRGQEARLRCSPMKGHSHVYWYRQLPEEGLKFMVYLQKENIIDESGMPKERFSAEFPKEGPSILRIQQVVRGDSAAYFCASSPLTPGSDTQYFGPGTRLTVL.

The chain combines TRBV28 with TRBJ1-2, with D possibly matching TRBD1 (6 bases). CDR3 length equals 13 residues. V gave up 5 bases and J gave up 7 bases, with 14 bases separating them. Germline V lookup: CDR1 MDHEN, CDR2 SYDVKM. Here the CDR3 reads CASSLFDRSGYTF. CDR3 sequence (DNA): TGTGCCAGCAGTCTCTTCGACAGGTCTGGCTACACCTTC.

This clone was seen once. The V and J genes are TRBV28 and TRBJ2-5; D tentatively fits TRBD1 or TRBD2 (5 bases each). The J call may not be correct, given that the DNA end is closer to TRBJ2-7. The CDR3 sequence is 15 residues long. Germline CDR1 reads MDHEN; CDR2 reads SYDVKM. CDR3 in DNA: TGTGCCAGCAGTCTCTCCTCATCGGGACGCTACGAGCAGTACTTC. Its translation: CASSLSSSGRYEQYF.

The chain employs TRBV7-2 and TRBJ1-4; unclear D gene. Between the trimmed V and J ends, which lost 1 base and 2 bases, there was a span of 11 bases. The germline CDR1 and CDR2 sequences are SGHTA and FQGNSA. The CDR3 runs to 16 residues. CDR3 DNA sequence: TGTGCCAGCAGCTTAGGCGGACCCCGGACTAATGAAAAACTGTTTTTT. This translates into CASSLGGPRTNEKLFF.

The V gene is TRBV6-6, the J gene TRBJ1-2; D might be TRBD1 (6 bases). Per the germline V gene, CDR1 is MNHNY and CDR2 is SVGAGI (reference sequence). V was shortened by 7 bases and J by 12 bases, with 15 bases between the two germline ends. The CDR3 has 11 amino acids. CDR3 amino acids: CASTDGGAHTF. The CDR3 DNA is TGTGCCAGCACCGACGGGGGGGCGCACACCTTC.

The CDR3 DNA reads TGCAGCGTGAGGTCCGGGAGCAATGAGCAGTTCTTC. Translation: CSVRSGSNEQFF. The chain has TRBV29-1 and TRBJ2-1, with D maybe TRBD2 (6 bases). The CDR3 spans 12 residues. The V gene's germline CDR1 is SQVTM and CDR2 ANQGSEA. V shed 6 bases and J shed 6 bases, with 12 bases lying between them.

This sequence joins TRBV7-3 and TRBJ2-1; possibly TRBD2 for D (5 bases). The CDR3 spans 14 residues. Deletions cut 5 bases from V and 2 bases from J, with 10 bases between. From germline, CDR1 is SGHTA and CDR2 FQGTGA. CDR3 nucleotide sequence: TGTGCCAGCAGCCCTGGACTGACCTACAATGAGCAGTTCTTC. Amino acids: CASSPGLTYNEQFF.

This clone appeared a single time. This sequence joins TRBV19 and TRBJ2-1; maybe TRBD2 (5 bases). V lost 1 base to trimming and J lost 2 bases, with 18 bases between them. The CDR3 covers 18 residues. Germline loops: CDR1 LNHDA, CDR2 SQIVND (reference sequence). In DNA, the CDR3 is TGTGCCAGTAGTATAGCGGGCCCCCTGCGGAGGACCTACAATGAGCAGTTCTTC. Its translation: CASSIAGPLRRTYNEQFF.

The rearrangement joins TRBV28 to TRBJ1-5; no clear D. V lost 3 bases and J 2 bases, leaving 8 bases between the germline ends. The V gene's germline CDR1 is MDHEN and CDR2 SYDVKM. This CDR3 comprises 14 residues. CDR3 sequence: CASSLFQGNQPQHF. The CDR3, as DNA: TGTGCCAGCAGTTTGTTCCAGGGCAATCAGCCCCAGCATTTT.

The V call is TRBV7-9, the J call TRBJ1-4; possible D gene TRBD1, 6 bases. Deletions cut 7 bases from V and 8 bases from J, with 14 bases between. The length of the CDR3 is 13 residues. Germline V gene sequence: CDR1 SEHNR, CDR2 FQNEAQ (reference sequence). Here the CDR3 DNA reads TGTGCCAGCAACGACGCAACAGGGGAAAAACTGTTTTTT. Translated, it gives CASNDATGEKLFF.

The count of this clone is one. The chain combines TRBV19 with TRBJ1-1, with a tentative D call TRBD1 (6 bases). Germline CDR1 and CDR2: LNHDA and SQIVND (reference sequence). This CDR3 is built from 13 residues. V lost 5 bases and J 6 bases, leaving 13 bases between the germline ends. The CDR3 region is CASSVQGPAEAFF. The CDR3 DNA follows: TGTGCCAGTAGTGTACAGGGTCCGGCTGAAGCTTTCTTT.

This clone was detected once. The gene calls are TRBV5-6 and TRBJ2-7, with 11 bases that match TRBD1. V dropped 2 bases and J dropped 2; count of bases not matched to a gene: 3. Germline V lookup: CDR1 SGHDT, CDR2 YYEEEE. The CDR3 is 15 residues long. The CDR3 here is CASSFLGQGAYEQYF. CDR3 DNA sequence: TGTGCCAGCAGCTTCCTGGGACAGGGGGCCTACGAGCAGTACTTC.

About this clone: This sample includes further DNA sequences coding for the same CDR3. This chain joins TRBV5-1 and TRBJ2-3; 9 bases agree with TRBD1. Germline CDR1 reads SGHRS; CDR2 reads YFSETQ. The J segment lost 4 bases and the V segment lost 4 bases, leaving 4 bases of the junction unmatched. The CDR3 has 14 residues. The DNA for the CDR3 is TGCGCCAGCAGCCCCGGACAGGGGTCAGATACGCAGTATTTT. As protein: CASSPGQGSDTQYF.

The chain has TRBV7-9 and TRBJ2-1; D is perhaps TRBD1 or TRBD2 (5 bases each). In germline, CDR1 is SEHNR, CDR2 FQNEAQ (reference sequence). V was trimmed by 5 bases and J by 4 bases, leaving 15 bases between them. There are 15 residues in the CDR3. CDR3 DNA sequence: TGTGCCAGCAGCATTCCGGGACGGTTATACAATGAGCAGTTCTTC. Protein product: CASSIPGRLYNEQFF. The full variable domain, rest sourced from reference TRBV7-9 and TRBJ2-1, is DTGVSQNPRHKITKRGQNVTFRCDPISEHNRLYWYRQTLGQGPEFLTYFQNEAQLEKSRLLSDRFSAERPKGSFSTLEIQRTEQGDSAMYLCASSIPGRLYNEQFFGPGTRLTVL.

This clone was seen a handful of times. The rearrangement links TRBV6-6 to TRBJ1-2; the D gene is possibly TRBD1 (6 bases). CDR3 length: 15 residues. V was clipped by 5 bases and J by 5 bases, with 18 bases between them. The germline V gene has CDR1 MNHNY and CDR2 SVGAGI (reference sequence). The CDR3 DNA sequence: TGTGCCAGCAGTCAGGGGCCAGACATTTTTTATGGCTACACCTTC. Protein: CASSQGPDIFYGYTF.

The genes are TRBV5-8 and TRBJ2-6; possibly TRBD1 or TRBD2 for D (5 bases each). CDR1 is SGHTS and CDR2 is YDEGEE in the germline V gene. V lost 5 bases and J 2 bases, leaving 11 bases between the germline ends. This CDR3 spans 15 amino acids. CDR3 amino acids: CASRPQGAGANVLTF. Here the CDR3 DNA reads TGTGCCAGCAGGCCGCAGGGAGCTGGGGCCAACGTCCTGACTTTC.

V usage is TRBV19 and J usage is TRBJ1-2, with a possible D match to TRBD1 (5 bases). Germline CDR1 LNHDA, CDR2 SQIVND (reference sequence). The CDR3 extends over 14 amino acids. The V gene lost 4 bases and the J gene lost 5 bases, with 14 bases spanning the gap. The CDR3 reads CASSRGEEVYGYTF. CDR3 nucleotides: TGTGCCAGTAGTAGAGGGGAAGAGGTATATGGCTACACCTTC.

The J gene is TRBJ1-5, the V gene TRBV19, with D perhaps matching TRBD1 (6 bases). Germline assignment: CDR1 LNHDA and CDR2 SQIVND (reference sequence). V lost 6 bases and J 4 bases, leaving 16 bases between the germline ends. The CDR3 length is 15 residues. CDR3 bases: TGTGCCAGTAGGCTGGGACAAGCAGAGAATCAGCCCCAGCATTTT. Translation gives CASRLGQAENQPQHF.